The 5 T cell receptor beta chains below all came from one sample that was sequenced in a study of T cells in Graves' hyperthyroidism and ophthalmopathy. TCR beta CDR3 sequences were amplified from RNA transcripts. RT-PCR in the first round (using the HTBI primer set) targeted the TCR CDR3. TCRdb redid the calling of the multiplex PCR reads with MiXCR, one entry per CDR3 protein. The profile shows 530,000 or so distinct CDR3 sequences, around a quarter of them singletons. Sequencing used blood. These receptor sequences come from a woman in her twenties or thirties with Graves' ophthalmopathy.

This clonotype was detected many times. The V and J genes are TRBV11-2 and TRBJ2-2; D is unclear. The V end was cut by 1 base, the J end by 7 bases, with 10 bases between. The CDR3 extends over 14 amino acids. The V gene's germline CDR1 is SGHAT and CDR2 FQNNGV. CDR3 sequence: CASSLVPGGGELFF. CDR3 DNA sequence: TGTGCCAGCAGCTTAGTCCCGGGTGGCGGGGAGCTGTTTTTT. The full variable domain, its missing parts supplied by reference TRBV11-2 and TRBJ2-2, is EAGVAQSPRYKIIEKRQSVAFWCNPISGHATLYWYQQILGQGPKLLIQFQNNGVVDDSQLPKDRFSAERLKGVDSTLKIQPAKLEDSAVYLCASSLVPGGGELFFGEGSRLTVL.

This clonotype was picked up many times. The chain has TRBV6-5 and TRBJ2-7, with D tentatively TRBD1 or TRBD2 (5 bases each). Trimming stripped 6 bases from V and 2 bases from J, with 14 bases between. This CDR3 spans 14 amino acids. The V gene's germline CDR1 is MNHEY and CDR2 SVGAGI. The CDR3 sequence is CASRQGPSPYEQYF. The CDR3 bases are TGTGCCAGCAGGCAGGGACCGTCCCCCTACGAGCAGTACTTC.

This clonotype has a count of ten or more. This rearrangement joins TRBV2 to TRBJ1-2; D remains ambiguous. V gave up 7 bases and J gave up 0 bases, with 9 bases separating them. Germline CDR1 and CDR2: SNHLY and FYNNEI. This CDR3 is built from 13 residues. The CDR3 region has the DNA TGTGCCAGCACCGGGCCGTCTAACTATGGCTACACCTTC. Translation gives CASTGPSNYGYTF. Together with reference TRBV2 and TRBJ1-2, the CDR3 gives the full variable domain: EPEVTQTPSHQVTQMGQEVILRCVPISNHLYFYWYRQILGQKVEFLVSFYNNEISEKSEIFDDQFSVERPDGSNFTLKIRSTKLEDSAMYFCASTGPSNYGYTFGSGTRLTVV.

J is TRBJ2-5 and V is TRBV3-1; D is unresolved. The germline gives CDR1 LGHDT, CDR2 YNNKEL (reference sequence). The germline V and J ends were trimmed by 5 bases and 1 base, with 11 bases remaining between them. CDR3 length: 14 amino acids. CDR3: CASSRAVFQETQYF. CDR3 nucleotide sequence: TGTGCCAGCAGCAGGGCAGTCTTCCAAGAGACCCAGTACTTC.

There are a few counts of this clonotype. This chain joins TRBV12-3 or TRBV12-4 and TRBJ2-4, with D tentatively TRBD1 (5 bases). Trimming left V 5 bases short and J 0 bases short, with 11 bases between. The CDR3 sequence is 15 residues long. This CDR3 reads CASSPLQVAKNIQYF. The CDR3 bases are TGTGCCAGCAGTCCCTTACAGGTAGCCAAAAACATTCAGTACTTC.